This T cell receptor beta chain was documented in a study of cytomegalovirus exposure and HLA in healthy donors. Overall study results and limits: A later analysis found most CMV-associated TCR beta chains apparently HLA-restricted.

PCR involved 60 Vbeta and 13 Jbeta primers. TCRdb keeps only in-frame clones here, not all; method: immunoSEQ multiplex PCR. The sample includes roughly 100,000 clones, approximately 82% of them seen just once. The CDR3 is 15 residues long. Germline values: CDR1 SNHLY, CDR2 FYNNEI. With 6 bases clipped from V and 1 base from J, the junction kept 4 bases outside the gene matches. Turning to this clone: Its antigen is unknown.

The TCR sequence derives from a man aged 35 to 55 in good health and CMV-seropositive. The chain is built from TRBV2 and TRBJ2-4; 9 bases map to TRBD1. Input material: PBMCs. CDR3 sequence (DNA): TGTGCCAGCAGCTCACAGGGGGCGGCCAAAAACATTCAGTACTTC. Its translation is CASSSQGAAKNIQYF. Full variable domain (rest looked up from reference TRBV2 and TRBJ2-4): EPEVTQTPSHQVTQMGQEVILRCVPISNHLYFYWYRQILGQKVEFLVSFYNNEISEKSEIFDDQFSVERPDGSNFTLKIRSTKLEDSAMYFCASSSQGAAKNIQYFGAGTRLSVL.